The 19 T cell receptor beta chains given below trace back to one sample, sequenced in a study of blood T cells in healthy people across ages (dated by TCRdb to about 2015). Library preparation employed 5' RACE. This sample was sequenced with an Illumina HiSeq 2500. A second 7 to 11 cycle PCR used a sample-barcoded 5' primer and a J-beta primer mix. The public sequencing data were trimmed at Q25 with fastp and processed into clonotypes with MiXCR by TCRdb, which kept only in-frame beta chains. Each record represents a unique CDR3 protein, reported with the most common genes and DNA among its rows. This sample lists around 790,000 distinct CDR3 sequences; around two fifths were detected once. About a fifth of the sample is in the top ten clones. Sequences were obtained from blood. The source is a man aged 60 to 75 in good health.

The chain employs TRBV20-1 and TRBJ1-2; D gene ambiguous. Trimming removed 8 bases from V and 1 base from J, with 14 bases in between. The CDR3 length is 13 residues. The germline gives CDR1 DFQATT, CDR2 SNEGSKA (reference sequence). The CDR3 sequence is CSTSGRNNYGYTF. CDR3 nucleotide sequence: TGCAGTACGTCAGGACGGAATAACTATGGCTACACCTTC.

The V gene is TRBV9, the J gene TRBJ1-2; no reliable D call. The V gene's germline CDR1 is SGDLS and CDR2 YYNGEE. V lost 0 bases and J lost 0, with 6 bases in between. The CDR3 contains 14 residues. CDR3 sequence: CASSVANANYGYTF. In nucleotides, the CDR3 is TGTGCCAGCAGCGTAGCTAACGCTAACTATGGCTACACCTTC.

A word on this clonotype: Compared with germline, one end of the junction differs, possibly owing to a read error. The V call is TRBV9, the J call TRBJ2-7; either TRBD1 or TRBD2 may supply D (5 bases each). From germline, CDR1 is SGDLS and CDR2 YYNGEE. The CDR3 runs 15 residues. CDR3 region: CASSAGSRVDYAQYF. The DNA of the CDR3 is TGTGCCAGCAGCGCCGGGTCCAGGGTAGACTACGCGCAGTACTTC.

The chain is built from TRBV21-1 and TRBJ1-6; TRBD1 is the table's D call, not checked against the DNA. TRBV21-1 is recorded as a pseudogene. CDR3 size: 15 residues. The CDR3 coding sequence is TGTGCCAGCAGCTCAAGGGGCAACCTTAATTCACCCCTCCACTTT. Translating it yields CASSSRGNLNSPLHF.

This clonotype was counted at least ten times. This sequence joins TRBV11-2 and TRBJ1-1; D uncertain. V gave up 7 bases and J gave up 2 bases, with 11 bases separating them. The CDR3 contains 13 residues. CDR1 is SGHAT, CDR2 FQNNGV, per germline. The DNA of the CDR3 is TGTGCCAGCAACCCTACAGCTAACACTGAAGCTTTCTTT. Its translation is CASNPTANTEAFF.

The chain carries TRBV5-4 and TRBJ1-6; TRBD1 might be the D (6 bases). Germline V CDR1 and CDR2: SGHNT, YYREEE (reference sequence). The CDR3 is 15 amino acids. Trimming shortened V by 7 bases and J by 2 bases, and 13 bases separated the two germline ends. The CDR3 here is CASALQGAYNSPLHF. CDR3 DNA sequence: TGTGCCAGCGCCCTACAGGGAGCCTATAATTCACCCCTCCACTTT.

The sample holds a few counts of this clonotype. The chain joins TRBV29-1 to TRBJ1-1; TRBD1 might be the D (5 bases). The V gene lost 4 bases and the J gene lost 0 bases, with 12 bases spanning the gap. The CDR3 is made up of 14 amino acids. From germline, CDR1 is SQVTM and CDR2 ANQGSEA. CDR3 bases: TGCAGCGTTGGAGCGGCAGGGATGAACACTGAAGCTTTCTTT. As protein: CSVGAAGMNTEAFF.

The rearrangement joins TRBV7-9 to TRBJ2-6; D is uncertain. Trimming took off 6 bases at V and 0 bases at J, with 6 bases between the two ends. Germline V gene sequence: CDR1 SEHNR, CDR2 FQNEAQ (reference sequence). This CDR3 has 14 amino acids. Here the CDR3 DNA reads TGTGCCAGCAGGGTGGTCTCTGGGGCCAACGTCCTGACTTTC. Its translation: CASRVVSGANVLTF.

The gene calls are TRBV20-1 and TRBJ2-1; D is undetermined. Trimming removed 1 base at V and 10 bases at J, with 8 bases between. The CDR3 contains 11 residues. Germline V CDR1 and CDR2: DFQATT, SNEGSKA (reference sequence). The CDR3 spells CSARVRYEQFF. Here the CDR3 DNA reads TGCAGTGCTAGAGTTAGATACGAGCAGTTCTTC.

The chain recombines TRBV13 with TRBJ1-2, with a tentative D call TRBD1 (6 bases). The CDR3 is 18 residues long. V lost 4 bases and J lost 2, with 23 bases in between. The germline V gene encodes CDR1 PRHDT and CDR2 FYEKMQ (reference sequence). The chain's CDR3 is CASSSRGRARVTNYGYTF. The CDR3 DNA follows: TGTGCCAGCAGCTCCAGGGGTAGGGCCAGGGTTACAAACTATGGCTACACCTTC.

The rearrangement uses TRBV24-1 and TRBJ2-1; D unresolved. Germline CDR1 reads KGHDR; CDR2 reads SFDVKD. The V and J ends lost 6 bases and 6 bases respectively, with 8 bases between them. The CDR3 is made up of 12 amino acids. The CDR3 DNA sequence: TGTGCCACCAGTACTAACCCCAATGAGCAGTTCTTC. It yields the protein CATSTNPNEQFF.

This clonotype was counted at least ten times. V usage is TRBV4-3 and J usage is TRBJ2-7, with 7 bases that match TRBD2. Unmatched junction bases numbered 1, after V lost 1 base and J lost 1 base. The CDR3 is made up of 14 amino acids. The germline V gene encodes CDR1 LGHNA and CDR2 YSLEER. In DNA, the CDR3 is TGCGCCAGCAGCCAAGTGCGGGGGTCCTACGAGCAGTACTTC. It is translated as CASSQVRGSYEQYF.

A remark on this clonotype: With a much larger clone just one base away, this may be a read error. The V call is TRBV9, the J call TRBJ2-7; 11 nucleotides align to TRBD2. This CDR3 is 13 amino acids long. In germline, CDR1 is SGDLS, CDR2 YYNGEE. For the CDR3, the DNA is TGTGCCAACAGCGGCGGGACTAGCGGCGAGCAGTACTTC. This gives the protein CANSGGTSGEQYF.

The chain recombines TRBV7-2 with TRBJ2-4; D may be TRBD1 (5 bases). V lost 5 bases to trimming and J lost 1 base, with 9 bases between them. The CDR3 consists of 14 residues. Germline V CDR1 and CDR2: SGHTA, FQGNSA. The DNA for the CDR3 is TGTGCCAGCAGCCAACAGGAGGCCAAAAACATTCAGTACTTC. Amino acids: CASSQQEAKNIQYF.

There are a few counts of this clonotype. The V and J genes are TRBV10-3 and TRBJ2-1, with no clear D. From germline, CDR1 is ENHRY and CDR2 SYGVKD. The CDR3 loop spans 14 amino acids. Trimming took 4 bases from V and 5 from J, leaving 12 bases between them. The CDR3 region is CAISARDNDNEQFF. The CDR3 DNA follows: TGTGCCATCAGTGCTCGTGACAATGACAATGAGCAGTTCTTC.

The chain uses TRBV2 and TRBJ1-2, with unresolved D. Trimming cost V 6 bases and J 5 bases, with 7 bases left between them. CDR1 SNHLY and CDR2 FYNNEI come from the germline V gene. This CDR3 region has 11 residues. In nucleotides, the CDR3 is TGTGCCAGCAGATTGGGTTATGGCTACACCTTC. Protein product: CASRLGYGYTF. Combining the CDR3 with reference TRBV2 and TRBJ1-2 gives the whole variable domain EPEVTQTPSHQVTQMGQEVILRCVPISNHLYFYWYRQILGQKVEFLVSFYNNEISEKSEIFDDQFSVERPDGSNFTLKIRSTKLEDSAMYFCASRLGYGYTFGSGTRLTVV.

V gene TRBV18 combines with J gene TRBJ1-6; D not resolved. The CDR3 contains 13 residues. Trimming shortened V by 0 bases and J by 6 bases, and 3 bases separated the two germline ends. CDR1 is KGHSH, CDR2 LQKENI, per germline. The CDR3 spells CASSPPINSPLHF. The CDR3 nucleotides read TGTGCCAGCTCACCACCAATTAATTCACCCCTCCACTTT.

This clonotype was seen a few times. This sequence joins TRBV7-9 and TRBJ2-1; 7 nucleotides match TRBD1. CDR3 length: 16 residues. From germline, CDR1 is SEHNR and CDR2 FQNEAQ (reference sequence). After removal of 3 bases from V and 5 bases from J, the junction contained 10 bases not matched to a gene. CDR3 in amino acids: CASSLSQGPQNNEQFF. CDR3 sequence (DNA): TGTGCCAGCAGCTTGTCACAGGGGCCGCAAAACAATGAGCAGTTCTTC.

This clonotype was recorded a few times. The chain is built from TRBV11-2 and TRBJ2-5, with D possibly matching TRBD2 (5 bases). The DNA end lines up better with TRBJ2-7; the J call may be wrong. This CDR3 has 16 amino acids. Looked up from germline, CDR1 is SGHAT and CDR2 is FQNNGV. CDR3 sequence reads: CASSSRGPPAPYEQYF. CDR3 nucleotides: TGTGCCAGCAGCTCGCGAGGGCCACCCGCGCCATACGAGCAGTACTTC.